Shown below are 2 T cell receptor beta chains from a single sample sequenced in a study of shared clonotypes between healthy human individuals. Profiled with immunoSEQ multiplex PCR; TCRdb holds only in-frame clones, not every one. The profile shows over a million clones, 98% of them singletons. Sequences were obtained from naive CD4+ T cells sorted from blood. Specified subset: CD45RA+ positively selected. These receptors originate from a man younger than 40 in good health.

This clone was observed a single time. In nucleotides, the CDR3 is TGTGCCAGCAGCCCCCTACGTTTAGGGGAAAAGAACACCGGGGAGCTGTTTTTT. This codes for CASSPLRLGEKNTGELFF. The chain combines TRBV5-4 with TRBJ2-2, with D perhaps TRBD1 (5 bases). V lost 4 bases to trimming and J lost 1 base, with 20 bases between them. Germline CDR1 and CDR2: SGHNT and YYREEE (reference sequence). This CDR3 is 18 amino acids long.

J is TRBJ1-4 and V is TRBV5-6; no reliable D call. V gave up 1 base and J gave up 6 bases, with 16 bases separating them. The germline gives CDR1 SGHDT, CDR2 YYEEEE. The CDR3 runs to 16 residues. DNA of the CDR3: TGTGCCAGCAGCTTGTTCCGAGGTGGGGTAGATGAAAAACTGTTTTTT. Its protein is CASSLFRGGVDEKLFF.